This is a list of T cell receptor beta chains from one sample in a study of CD8 T cells in Susac syndrome. TCRdb processed the immunoSEQ multiplex PCR reads anew with MiXCR; each CDR3 protein has one entry. The sample consists of approximately 83,000 distinct CDR3 sequences, 94% of them appearing once. What was sequenced was CD8+ T cells from PBMCs. The receptors come from a human donor with Susac syndrome. Each CDR3 is given with its conserved first and last residue. The D gene is left open where the match is weak.

j_call d_call v_call cdr3_length cdr3_nt cdr3_aa
TRBJ2-7 . TRBV6-5 13 TGTGCCAGCAGTTCGTTCGATTCCTACGAGCAGTACTTC CASSSFDSYEQYF
TRBJ1-1 TRBD1 TRBV11-1 13 TGTGCCAGCAGCCCAACAGGGGTCACTGAAGCTTTCTTT CASSPTGVTEAFF
TRBJ1-1 TRBD1 TRBV7-6 16 TGTGCCAGCAGCTTAGAGACGGACAGGGGTAACACTGAAGCTTTCTTT CASSLETDRGNTEAFF
TRBJ2-1 . TRBV7-9 14 TGTGCCAGCAGCTTATTTGGCGGGATGAATGAGCAGTTCTTC CASSLFGGMNEQFF
TRBJ2-3 TRBD2 TRBV30 17 TGTGCCTGGAACCCGGGACTAGCGGGAGGGCGCGGAGATACGCAGTATTTT CAWNPGLAGGRGDTQYF
TRBJ1-2 . TRBV3-1 15 TGTGCCAGCAGCCAGGGCACTCCACAGGTGTGGGGCTACACCTTC CASSQGTPQVWGYTF
TRBJ1-2 . TRBV30 12 TGTGCCTGGAGTAGTCTCCTCTATGGCTACACCTTC CAWSSLLYGYTF
TRBJ2-5 . TRBV6-2/TRBV6-3 13 TGTGCCAGCAGTTACCTCGACTTGGGGACCCAGTACTTC CASSYLDLGTQYF
TRBJ2-3 . TRBV5-6 10 TGTGCCAGCGGGGCGTATACGCAGTATTTT CASGAYTQYF
TRBJ2-1 . TRBV7-2 16 TGTGCCAGCAGCTTACAGACTTTTAGCTCCTACAATGAGCAGTTCTTC CASSLQTFSSYNEQFF